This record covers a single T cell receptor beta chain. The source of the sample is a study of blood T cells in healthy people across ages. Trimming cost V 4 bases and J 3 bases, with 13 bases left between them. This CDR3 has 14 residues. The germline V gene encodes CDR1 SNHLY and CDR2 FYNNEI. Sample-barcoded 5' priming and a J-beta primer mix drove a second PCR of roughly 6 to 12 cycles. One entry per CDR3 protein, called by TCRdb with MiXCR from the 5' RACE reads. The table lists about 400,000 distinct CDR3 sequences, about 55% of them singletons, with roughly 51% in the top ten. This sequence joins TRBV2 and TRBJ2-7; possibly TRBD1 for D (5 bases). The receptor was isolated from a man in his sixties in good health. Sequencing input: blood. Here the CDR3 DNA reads TGTGCCAGCAGTGTGAGGACAAGCGACTACGAGCAGTACTTC. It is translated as CASSVRTSDYEQYF.